The 18 T cell receptor beta chains below were found in one sample sequenced in a study of blood T cell repertoires in COVID-19. Clones were read by immunoSEQ multiplex PCR, and TCRdb kept only the in-frame ones, dropping some. The sample lists roughly 110,000 clones, 89% occurring once. What was sequenced was peripheral blood. The source is a man aged 35 to 55 with active or convalescent COVID-19.

The chain combines TRBV19 with TRBJ2-7; TRBD2 is a possible D gene (5 bases). Trimming took off 5 bases at V and 0 bases at J, with 17 bases between the two ends. Germline V gene data show CDR1 as LNHDA and CDR2 as SQIVND (reference sequence). The length of the CDR3 is 16 residues. CDR3 sequence reads: CASSGGRGTLSYEQYF. The CDR3 DNA follows: TGTGCCAGTAGTGGAGGACGGGGAACCCTCTCCTACGAGCAGTACTTC.

This clone has more than one count but fewer than ten. The chain carries TRBV4-2 and TRBJ1-2; 9 nucleotides agree with TRBD1. V lost 4 bases to trimming and J lost 7 bases; unmatched junction nucleotides: 4. This CDR3 contains 13 residues. Germline CDR1 LGHNA, CDR2 YNFKEQ. The CDR3 protein is CASSLDRGAGYTF. The CDR3 nucleotides read TGTGCCAGCAGCCTAGACAGGGGGGCTGGCTACACCTTC.

The CDR3 is CASNSSPGGTDTQYF. The CDR3 DNA follows: TGTGCCAGCAACTCCTCCCCAGGGGGCACAGATACGCAGTATTTT. The rearrangement links TRBV2 to TRBJ2-3; D is perhaps TRBD1 (6 bases). CDR1 and CDR2 (germline): SNHLY, FYNNEI. The CDR3 is made up of 15 amino acids. V gave up 7 bases and J gave up 1 base, with 15 bases separating them.

The J gene is TRBJ1-2, the V gene TRBV6-2 or TRBV6-3, with TRBD1 matching over 7 bases. CDR3 length: 17 residues. Trimming removed 4 bases from V and 2 bases from J; junction bases left unmatched: 13. The germline gives CDR1 MNHEY, CDR2 SVGEGT. The chain's CDR3 is CASSSQGGAYSNYGYTF. DNA of the CDR3: TGTGCCAGCAGTTCTCAGGGGGGCGCCTATTCCAACTATGGCTACACCTTC.

The chain couples TRBV14 to TRBJ1-2, with no clear D. The germline gives CDR1 SGHDN, CDR2 FVKESK. Deletions cut 3 bases from V and 3 bases from J, with 11 bases between. The CDR3 runs 14 residues. CDR3 in DNA: TGTGCCAGCAGCCAGGGTGATAGCTACTATGGCTACACCTTC. Translation: CASSQGDSYYGYTF.

V gene TRBV7-9 combines with J gene TRBJ1-1, with 9 bases identical to TRBD1. The CDR3 is made up of 16 amino acids. Germline values: CDR1 SEHNR, CDR2 FQNEAQ (reference sequence). Unmatched junction bases numbered 7, after V lost 4 bases and J lost 1 base. The DNA of the CDR3 is TGTGCCAGCAGCTCCCCGGTACAGGGGGCGAACACTGAAGCTTTCTTT. Protein sequence: CASSSPVQGANTEAFF.

The rearrangement links TRBV10-3 to TRBJ1-2; D unclear. CDR1 is ENHRY and CDR2 is SYGVKD in the germline V gene. The CDR3 has 13 amino acids. Trimming left V 3 bases short and J 6 bases short, with 11 bases between. CDR3 amino acids: CAISELDSHGYTF. For the CDR3, the DNA is TGTGCCATCAGTGAATTGGACTCGCATGGCTACACCTTC.

V is TRBV7-9 and J is TRBJ1-4; tentative D call: TRBD1 (6 bases). The germline V gene has CDR1 SEHNR and CDR2 FQNEAQ (reference sequence). V was shortened by 4 bases and J by 3 bases, with 12 bases between the two germline ends. The CDR3 contains 15 residues. Here the CDR3 reads CASSYLGQSNEKLFF. In DNA, the CDR3 is TGTGCCAGCAGCTACCTGGGACAATCTAATGAAAAACTGTTTTTT.

The table lists this clone with a count of one. The chain has TRBV6-5 and TRBJ1-2, with a tentative D call TRBD1 (5 bases). The CDR3 sequence is 14 residues long. Germline assignment: CDR1 MNHEY and CDR2 SVGAGI. V dropped 7 bases and J dropped 5 bases, with 17 bases sitting between them. CDR3 amino acids: CASTSFDSGYGYTF. As DNA, the CDR3 is TGTGCCAGCACCTCCTTTGACAGTGGGTATGGCTACACCTTC.

The chain has TRBV9 and TRBJ2-5; 9 bases align to TRBD1. This CDR3 is built from 13 residues. V trimming: 2 bases; J trimming: 6 bases; junction bases outside the gene matches: 2. Germline lookup yields CDR1 SGDLS and CDR2 YYNGEE. CDR3 amino acids: CASSVDRGQTQYF. Written as DNA, the CDR3 is TGTGCCAGCAGCGTGGACAGGGGTCAGACCCAGTACTTC.

The rearrangement links TRBV4-3 to TRBJ1-5; weak D call: TRBD1 (6 bases). With 3 bases removed from V and 1 base from J, the gap between germline ends came to 16 bases. The germline V gene has CDR1 LGHNA and CDR2 YSLEER. The CDR3 runs 17 residues. The CDR3 DNA follows: TGCGCCAGCAGCCAGAGCTGGGGGGGCTCGAGCAATCAGCCCCAGCATTTT. Translated, it gives CASSQSWGGSSNQPQHF.

The rearrangement joins TRBV7-9 to TRBJ1-6; 7 bases agree with TRBD1. The length of the CDR3 is 13 residues. V was clipped by 6 bases and J by 8 bases; unmatched bases: 4. Germline V gene sequence: CDR1 SEHNR, CDR2 FQNEAQ (reference sequence). The CDR3 loop reads CASSSTGDSPLHF. The CDR3 nucleotides read TGTGCCAGCAGTTCAACAGGGGATTCACCCCTCCACTTT.

This chain links TRBV29-1 with TRBJ2-5, with D possibly matching TRBD2 (6 bases). The V and J ends lost 7 bases and 5 bases respectively, with 11 bases between them. The CDR3 is made up of 11 amino acids. The germline CDR1 and CDR2 sequences are SQVTM and ANQGSEA. CDR3 nucleotides: TGCAGCGCCTGGGAGGCGGAGACCCAGTACTTC. This encodes CSAWEAETQYF.

This clone was seen a handful of times. The chain combines TRBV7-2 with TRBJ1-6; TRBD1 aligns across 8 bases. The CDR3 spans 15 residues. From germline, CDR1 is SGHTA and CDR2 FQGNSA. J lost 1 base, V lost 7 bases, and 3 bases had no gene match. The CDR3 nucleotides are TGTGCCAGCACCGGACAGGGTTCCTATAATTCACCCCTCCACTTT. It encodes CASTGQGSYNSPLHF. The variable domain in full, with the rest retrieved from reference TRBV7-2 and TRBJ1-6, is GAGVSQSPSNKVTEKGKDVELRCDPISGHTALYWYRQSLGQGLEFLIYFQGNSAPDKSGLPSDRFSAERTGGSVSTLTIQRTQQEDSAVYLCASTGQGSYNSPLHFGNGTRLTVT.

The rearrangement uses TRBV19 and TRBJ2-2; D is possibly TRBD1 (5 bases). Trimming took 5 bases from V and 1 from J, leaving 8 bases between them. This CDR3 has 14 amino acids. The germline V gene has CDR1 LNHDA and CDR2 SQIVND (reference sequence). The DNA of the CDR3 is TGTGCCAGTAGTGGGCAGGGGAACACCGGGGAGCTGTTTTTT. Translated, it gives CASSGQGNTGELFF.

The V gene is TRBV10-3, the J gene TRBJ2-1; TRBD2 is a possible D gene (6 bases). Trimming took off 0 bases at V and 4 bases at J, with 16 bases between the two ends. The CDR3 totals 17 residues. CDR1 and CDR2 from the germline V gene are ENHRY and SYGVKD. CDR3 DNA: TGTGCCATCAGTGAGTCGGGAGGCAGAGCCTCTTACAATGAGCAGTTCTTC. Protein product: CAISESGGRASYNEQFF.

About this clone: Other DNA sequences in this specimen translate into the identical CDR3. The V and J genes are TRBV6-1 and TRBJ1-5, with no clear D. The V end was cut by 3 bases, the J end by 2 bases, with 8 bases between. The CDR3 totals 14 residues. Per germline, CDR1 MNHNS and CDR2 SASEGT. The CDR3 nucleotides read TGTGCCAGCAGTGAGTCAGGCCGCAATCAGCCCCAGCATTTT. This encodes CASSESGRNQPQHF.

The gene calls are TRBV10-1 and TRBJ2-3, with unresolved D. Per germline, CDR1 WNHNN and CDR2 SYGVQD (reference sequence). V shed 5 bases and J shed 5 bases, with 17 bases lying between them. The CDR3 is 15 amino acids. The CDR3: CASSPFIGSGDTQYF. CDR3 in DNA: TGCGCCAGCAGTCCCTTTATCGGTTCAGGAGATACGCAGTATTTT.